This T cell receptor beta chain originates from a study of cytomegalovirus exposure and HLA in healthy donors. Germline V CDR1 and CDR2: SGHRS, YFSETQ. This CDR3 is built from 14 residues. V trimming: 2 bases; J trimming: 3 bases; junction bases outside the gene matches: 2. Study conclusions and caveats: Within an earlier analysis, most TCR beta V segments proved productive either about 87% or about 30% of the time. Presence/absence analyses rested on an assumption that sequencing depth was roughly uniform across donors. What a later analysis showed was that several of the most significant clusters appeared linked to common viral pathogens.

60 Vbeta and 13 Jbeta primers were used in PCR. Libraries were prepared by immunoSEQ multiplex PCR; TCRdb keeps only in-frame clonotypes and omits some of them. The table shows under 200,000 clones, with approximately 83% occurring only once. Comments on this clone: Its antigen is undetermined.

This sequence originates from a man younger than 30 in good health and CMV-seropositive. The rearrangement links TRBV5-1 to TRBJ2-5, with 9 nucleotides matching TRBD2. The material sequenced was PBMCs. The CDR3: CASSLAGGKETQYF. CDR3 sequence (DNA): TGCGCCAGCAGCTTAGCGGGGGGAAAAGAGACCCAGTACTTC.